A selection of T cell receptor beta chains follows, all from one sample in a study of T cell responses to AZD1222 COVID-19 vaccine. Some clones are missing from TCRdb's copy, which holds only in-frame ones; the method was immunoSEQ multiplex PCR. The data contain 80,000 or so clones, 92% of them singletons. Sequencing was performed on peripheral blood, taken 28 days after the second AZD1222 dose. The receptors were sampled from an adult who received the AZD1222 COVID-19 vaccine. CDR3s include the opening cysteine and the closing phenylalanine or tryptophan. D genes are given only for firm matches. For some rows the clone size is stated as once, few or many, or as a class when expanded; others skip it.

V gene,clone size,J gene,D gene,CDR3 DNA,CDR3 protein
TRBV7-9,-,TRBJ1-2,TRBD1,TGTGCCAGTAGGGGGACAGGGTCAAACTATGGCTACACCTTC,CASRGTGSNYGYTF
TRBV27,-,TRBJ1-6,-,TGTGCCACCGCTTTAGACCTTCTCAGCTCCTATAATTCACCCCTCCACTTT,CATALDLLSSYNSPLHF
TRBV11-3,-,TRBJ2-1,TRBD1,TGTGCCAGCAGCGTACAGGGGGATTACAATGAGCAGTTCTTC,CASSVQGDYNEQFF
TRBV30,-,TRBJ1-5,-,TGTGCCTGCTCCGTCGGGGAGAAATCGCCCCAGCATTTT,CACSVGEKSPQHF
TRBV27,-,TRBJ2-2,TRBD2,TGTGCCAGCAGTTTATCTCTTGCCTATAGGCTAGCGGGAGGGCCGGAGAGCGGGGAGCTGTTTTTT,CASSLSLAYRLAGGPESGELFF
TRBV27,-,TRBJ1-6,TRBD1,TGTGCCAGCAGTCAGGGGGCAAGGAATTCACCCCTCCACTTT,CASSQGARNSPLHF
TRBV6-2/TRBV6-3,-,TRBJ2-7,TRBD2,TGTGCCAGCAGTACTAGCGGGAGCTACGAGCAGTACTTC,CASSTSGSYEQYF
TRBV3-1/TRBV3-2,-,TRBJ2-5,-,TGTGCCAGCAGCCAAGATACAGTGATTCAAGAGACCCAGTACTTC,CASSQDTVIQETQYF
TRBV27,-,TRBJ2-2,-,TGTGCCAGCAGGACGAACACCGGGGAGCTGTTTTTT,CASRTNTGELFF
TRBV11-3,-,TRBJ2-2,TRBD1,TGTGCCAGCAGCACCGGGACAGGGACTTTTGCGGACACCGGGGAGCTGTTTTTT,CASSTGTGTFADTGELFF
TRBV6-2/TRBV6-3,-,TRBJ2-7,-,TGTGCCAGCAGTTACTGGGGCAGAGACTACGAGCAGTACTTC,CASSYWGRDYEQYF
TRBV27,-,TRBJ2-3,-,TGTGCCAGCAGTCACTTAGACACGGTACCCACAGATACGCAGTATTTT,CASSHLDTVPTDTQYF
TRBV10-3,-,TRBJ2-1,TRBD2,TGTGCCATCAGTGATAGGGAGCGGGGGGATACCTACAATGAGCAGTTCTTC,CAISDRERGDTYNEQFF
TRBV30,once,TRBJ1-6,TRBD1,TGTGCCTGGAGACCGGGACAGAGCTCCTATAATTCACCCCTCCACTTT,CAWRPGQSSYNSPLHF
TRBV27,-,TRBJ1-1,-,TGTGCCAGCAGTTTAATAGGGAACACTGAAGCTTTCTTT,CASSLIGNTEAFF
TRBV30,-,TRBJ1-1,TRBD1,TGTGCCTGGAGCCCAGGAGGACAGGGGGGCACTGAAGCTTTCTTT,CAWSPGGQGGTEAFF
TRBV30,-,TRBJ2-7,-,TGTGCCTGGAGCAAACGGATGTCAGTCCCGGGTACTACCTACGAGCAGTACTTC,CAWSKRMSVPGTTYEQYF
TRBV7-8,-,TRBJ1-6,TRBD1,TGTGCCAGCAGCTTACAGGGGGCCGGGTCACCCCTCCACTTT,CASSLQGAGSPLHF
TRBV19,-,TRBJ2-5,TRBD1,TGTGCCAGTAGTCAAGGGGGCGCAGAGACCCAGTACTTC,CASSQGGAETQYF
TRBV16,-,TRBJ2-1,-,TGTGCCAGCAGCCTAAACTACGGAGGGTTTATTAACAATGAGCAGTTCTTC,CASSLNYGGFINNEQFF
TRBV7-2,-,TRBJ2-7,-,TGTGCCAGCAGCTTAGAGTCCTTACGGGCGCAGTACTTC,CASSLESLRAQYF
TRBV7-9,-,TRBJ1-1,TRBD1,TGTGCCAGCAGGAGACAGGGGCTCTCGGAGGAAGCTTTCTTT,CASRRQGLSEEAFF
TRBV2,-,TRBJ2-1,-,TGTGCCAGCAGTGAACCCCTGTTAGGGGGTAGGGACAATGAGCAGTTCTTC,CASSEPLLGGRDNEQFF
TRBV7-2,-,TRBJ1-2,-,TGTGCCAGCAGCTCCAGCAGCCAGGTCTTACTCGGCTACACCTTC,CASSSSSQVLLGYTF
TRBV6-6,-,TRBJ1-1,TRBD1,TGTGCCAGCAGCCTGGGACAGGGGCACGAAGCTTTCTTT,CASSLGQGHEAFF
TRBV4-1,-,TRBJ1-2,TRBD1,TGCGCCAGCAGCCAAGATGACGCCAGGGGGCGCGGCTATGGCTACACCTTC,CASSQDDARGRGYGYTF
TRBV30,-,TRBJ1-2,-,TGTGCCTGGAGCATCGGGGCTTCCTATGGCTACACCTTC,CAWSIGASYGYTF
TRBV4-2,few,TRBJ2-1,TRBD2,TGTGCCAGCAGCCAAGAGCCGGGGACTAGCGGGTTCAATGAGCAGTTCTTC,CASSQEPGTSGFNEQFF
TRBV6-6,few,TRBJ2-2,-,TGTGCCAGCAGTTACACGGGTGACACCGGGGAGCTGTTTTTT,CASSYTGDTGELFF
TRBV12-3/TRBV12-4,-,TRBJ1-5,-,TGTGCCAGCACTACAGGGCATCAGCCCCAGCATTTT,CASTTGHQPQHF
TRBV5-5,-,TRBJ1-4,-,TGTGCCAGCAGCTTGAGGCCGGACACTAATGAAAAACTGTTTTTT,CASSLRPDTNEKLFF
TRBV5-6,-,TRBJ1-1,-,TGTGCCAGCAGCTGGGGCCAGGAAGGGACTGAAGCTTTCTTT,CASSWGQEGTEAFF
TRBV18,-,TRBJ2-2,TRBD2,TGTGCCAGCTCACGGCGGGAGGGCATCAACACCGGGGAGCTGTTTTTT,CASSRREGINTGELFF
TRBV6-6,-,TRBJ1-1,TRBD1,TGTGCCAGCAGTCATGGGACAGGGGTTTACCTCAATATGAACACTGAAGCTTTCTTT,CASSHGTGVYLNMNTEAFF
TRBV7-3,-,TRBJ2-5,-,TGTGCCAGCAGCTCCGACCCCCAGACCCAGTACTTC,CASSSDPQTQYF
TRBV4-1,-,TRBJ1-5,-,TGCGCCAGCAGCCAAGTTACGTCGAACTCCGATCAGCCCCAGCATTTT,CASSQVTSNSDQPQHF
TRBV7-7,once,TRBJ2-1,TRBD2,TGTGCCAGCAGCTATGGGACTAGCTCCTACAATGAGCAGTTCTTC,CASSYGTSSYNEQFF
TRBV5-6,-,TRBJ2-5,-,TGTGCCAGCAGCTTGGCAGCCCTCACGATGACCCAGTACTTC,CASSLAALTMTQYF
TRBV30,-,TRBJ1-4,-,TGTGCCTGGAGTGTGGGAAGGGCAAATGAAAAACTGTTTTTT,CAWSVGRANEKLFF
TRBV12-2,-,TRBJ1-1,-,-,CASRLVGRGARTEAFF
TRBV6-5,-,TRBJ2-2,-,TGTGCCAGCAGCGCCACAACCACCGGGGAGCTGTTTTTT,CASSATTTGELFF
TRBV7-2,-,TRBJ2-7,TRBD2,TGTGCCAGCAGCTTAGGTGGCGCCGGCGGGGGCGAGCAGTACTTC,CASSLGGAGGGEQYF